This T cell receptor (beta chain) comes out of a study of cytomegalovirus exposure and HLA in healthy donors. Regarding this clone: As yet, its antigen is unknown.

This CDR3 spans 14 amino acids. V was shortened by 3 bases and J by 4 bases, with 13 bases between the two germline ends. Germline-derived CDR1 and CDR2 are LNHDA and SQIVND (reference sequence). The assay was immunoSEQ multiplex PCR, and TCRdb's table has in-frame clones only and misses some. This table holds about 74,000 clones, roughly 94% found once. The donors were members of the validation cohort, which comprised about 120 subjects and was separate from the first cohort of several hundred subjects. Findings and caveats of the study: Both high specificity and high sensitivity reportedly marked the classifier's diagnosis of cytomegalovirus status. Rare sequences made up most TCRs, while some public TCRs were found in many donors.

The chain joins TRBV19 to TRBJ2-7; D unresolved. The clonotype comes from a woman between 18 and 29 years old in good health and CMV-seropositive. Sequencing was done on a sample of PBMCs. The CDR3 bases are TGTGCCAGTAGTATTGCGGCGTCTGGTTACGAGCAGTACTTC. It translates to CASSIAASGYEQYF.